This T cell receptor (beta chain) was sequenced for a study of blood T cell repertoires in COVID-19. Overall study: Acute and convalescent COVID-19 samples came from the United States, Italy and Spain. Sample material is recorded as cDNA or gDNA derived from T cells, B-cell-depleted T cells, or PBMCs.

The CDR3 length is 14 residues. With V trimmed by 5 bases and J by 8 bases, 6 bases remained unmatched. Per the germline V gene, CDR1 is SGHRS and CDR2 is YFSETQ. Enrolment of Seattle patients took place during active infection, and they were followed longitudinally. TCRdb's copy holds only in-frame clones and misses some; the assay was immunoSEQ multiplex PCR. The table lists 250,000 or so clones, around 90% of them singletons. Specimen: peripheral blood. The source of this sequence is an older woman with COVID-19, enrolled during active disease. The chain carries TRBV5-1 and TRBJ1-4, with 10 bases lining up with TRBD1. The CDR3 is CASSLPGQGEKLFF. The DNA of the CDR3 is TGCGCCAGCAGTTTACCGGGACAGGGGGAAAAACTGTTTTTT. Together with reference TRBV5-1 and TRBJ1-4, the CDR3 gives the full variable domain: KAGVTQTPRYLIKTRGQQVTLSCSPISGHRSVSWYQQTPGQGLQFLFEYFSETQRNKGNFPGRFSGRQFSNSRSEMNVSTLELGDSALYLCASSLPGQGEKLFFGSGTQLSVL.